This T cell receptor (beta chain) originates from a study of blood T cell repertoires in COVID-19. On the study more broadly: The United States, Italy and Spain provided the acute and convalescent COVID-19 samples.

Per the original methods: Estimation of nucleated cell counts was performed using reference gene primer amplification. Profiled with immunoSEQ multiplex PCR; TCRdb holds only in-frame clones, not every one. V, J and clone size reflect that table, while D and trimming were determined from the DNA. The sample gives tens of thousands of clones, 79% of which show up once; 26% is in the top ten. CDR1 is MGHRA, CDR2 YSYEKL, per germline. The CDR3 is 12 residues long. The ends were cut back, 2 bases at V and 8 bases at J, with 9 bases in the middle. V and J are TRBV4-1 and TRBJ1-2; unclear D gene. Sequenced sample: peripheral blood. This sequence originates from a man aged 60 to 75 with active or convalescent COVID-19. CDR3 residues: CASSQSSEGYTF. The CDR3 region has the DNA TGCGCCAGCAGCCAATCTAGTGAGGGCTACACCTTC.